This T cell receptor (beta chain) appears in the sequencing data of a study of T cells in Graves' hyperthyroidism and ophthalmopathy. Broader study findings: Ophthalmopathy was model-predicted a median 6.5 months pre-onset.

In this sample, this clonotype turned up a few times. Its antigen is undetermined. Newly diagnosed patients aged 18 to 65 had hyperthyroidism of under 2 months' duration. Uncontrolled infection, other autoimmune disease, pregnancy or lactation barred patients from enrollment. At first hyperthyroidism diagnosis, before any ophthalmopathy symptoms, the blood sample was collected. The CDR3 extends over 18 amino acids. Germline CDR1 is MGHDK and CDR2 is SYGVNS. Losses at the gene ends were 3 bases for V and 4 bases for J; bases not matched to a gene: 16. Template material for amplifying TCR beta CDR3 regions consisted of RNA transcripts. First-round RT-PCR with HTBI primers amplified the TCR CDR3 region. TCRdb re-analysed the multiplex PCR reads in MiXCR, keeping a single row per CDR3 protein. In the table there are approximately 720,000 distinct CDR3 sequences, approximately 18% of which are singletons.

The chain recombines TRBV25-1 with TRBJ2-5; 8 positions match TRBD2. This clonotype was obtained from a woman aged 45-59 years with Graves' hyperthyroidism that later progressed to Graves' ophthalmopathy. Sequencing used blood. The CDR3 sequence: CASSDTRWGRGGLETQYF. In DNA, the CDR3 is TGTGCCAGCAGTGACACAAGGTGGGGCCGCGGGGGGCTAGAGACCCAGTACTTC.